The clone carrying this T cell receptor beta chain was seen repeatedly, ten times or more. Antigen: not known. The data derive from a study of regulatory T cells in long-lasting Graves disease. Findings of the study overall: Whereas about a thousand public clonotypes were shared by new patients, persistent patients shared more, at a few thousand.

Both iRepertoire HTBI primers and Arm-PCR of CDR3 regions were used to build the TCR beta libraries. TCRdb processed the multiplex PCR reads anew with MiXCR; each CDR3 protein has one entry. The sample records some 220,000 distinct CDR3 sequences, about 19% being singletons. Specified time point: newly diagnosed GD, antithyroid drugs for less than 3 months. PBMCs provided the RNA from which the TCR library was made. Germline CDR1 is LGHDT and CDR2 is YNNKEL (reference sequence). Trimming took 0 bases from V and 6 from J, leaving 9 bases between them. The CDR3 totals 14 residues. These data are also associated with another study on T cells in Graves' hyperthyroidism and ophthalmopathy. This second study says: Using the HTBI primer set, a first-round RT-PCR was run on the TCR CDR3.

The J gene is TRBJ1-5, the V gene TRBV3-1; a possible D gene is TRBD1 (5 bases). Sequences were derived from peripheral blood mononuclear cells (PBMCs), sampled at new diagnosis, from a patient treated with antithyroid drugs. This clonotype was sampled from a woman in her twenties or thirties with Graves disease. The CDR3 protein is CASSQEQAGQPQHF. The CDR3 coding sequence is TGTGCCAGCAGCCAAGAACAGGCGGGTCAGCCCCAGCATTTT.